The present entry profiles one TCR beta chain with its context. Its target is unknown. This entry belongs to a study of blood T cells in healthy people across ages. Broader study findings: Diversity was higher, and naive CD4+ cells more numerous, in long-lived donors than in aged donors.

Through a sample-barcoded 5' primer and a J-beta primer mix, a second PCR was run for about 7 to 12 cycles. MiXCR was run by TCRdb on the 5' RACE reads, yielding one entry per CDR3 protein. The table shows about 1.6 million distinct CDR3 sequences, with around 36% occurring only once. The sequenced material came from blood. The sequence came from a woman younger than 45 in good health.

The CDR3 region is CASKRGLYNEQFF. The CDR3 DNA sequence: TGTGCCAGCAAACGCGGCCTCTACAATGAGCAGTTCTTC. The chain links TRBV2 to TRBJ2-1, with D hard to call. From germline, CDR1 is SNHLY and CDR2 FYNNEI. Deletions cut 7 bases from V and 3 bases from J, with 10 bases between. The CDR3 runs 13 residues.